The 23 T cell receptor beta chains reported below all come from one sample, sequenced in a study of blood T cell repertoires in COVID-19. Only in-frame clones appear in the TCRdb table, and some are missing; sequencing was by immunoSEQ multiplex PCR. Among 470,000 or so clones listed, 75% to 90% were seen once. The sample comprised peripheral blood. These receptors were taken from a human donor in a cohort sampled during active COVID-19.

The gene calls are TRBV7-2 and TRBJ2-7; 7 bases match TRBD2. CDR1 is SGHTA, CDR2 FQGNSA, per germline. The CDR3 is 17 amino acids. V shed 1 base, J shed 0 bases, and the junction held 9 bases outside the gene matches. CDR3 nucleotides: TGTGCCAGCAGCTTAGTTTGGGTCGGCGGGAGCTCCTACGAGCAGTACTTC. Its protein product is CASSLVWVGGSSYEQYF.

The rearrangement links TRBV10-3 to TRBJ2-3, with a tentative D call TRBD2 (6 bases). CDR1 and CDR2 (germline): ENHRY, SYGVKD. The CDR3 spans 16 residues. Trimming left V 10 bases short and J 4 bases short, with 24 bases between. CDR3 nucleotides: TGTGCCACTACTCCTCTGATTAGCGGAGGGGCAGATACGCAGTATTTT. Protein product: CATTPLISGGADTQYF.

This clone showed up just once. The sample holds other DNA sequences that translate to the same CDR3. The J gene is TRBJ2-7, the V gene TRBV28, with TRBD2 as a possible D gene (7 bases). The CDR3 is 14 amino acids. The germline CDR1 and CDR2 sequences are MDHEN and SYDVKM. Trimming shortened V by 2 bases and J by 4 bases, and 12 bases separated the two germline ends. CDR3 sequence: CASSLRGGSYEQYF. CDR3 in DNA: TGTGCCAGCAGTTTAAGGGGGGGATCGTACGAGCAGTACTTC.

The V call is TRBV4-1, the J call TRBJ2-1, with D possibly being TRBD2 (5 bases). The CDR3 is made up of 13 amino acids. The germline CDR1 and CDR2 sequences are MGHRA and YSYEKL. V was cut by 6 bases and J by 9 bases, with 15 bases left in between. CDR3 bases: TGCGCCAGCAGTCAGATGGGAGATGGTGAGCAGTTCTTC. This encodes CASSQMGDGEQFF.

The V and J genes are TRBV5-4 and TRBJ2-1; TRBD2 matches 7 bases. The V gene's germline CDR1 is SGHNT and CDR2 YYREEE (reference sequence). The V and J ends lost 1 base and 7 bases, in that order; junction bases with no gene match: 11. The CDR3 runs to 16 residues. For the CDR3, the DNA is TGTGCCAGCAGCTTGAGACGTAGCGGGCGGGGGAATGAGCAGTTCTTC. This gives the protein CASSLRRSGRGNEQFF. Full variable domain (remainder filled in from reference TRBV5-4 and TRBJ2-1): ETGVTQSPTHLIKTRGQQVTLRCSSQSGHNTVSWYQQALGQGPQFIFQYYREEENGRGNFPPRFSGLQFPNYSSELNVNALELDDSALYLCASSLRRSGRGNEQFFGPGTRLTVL.

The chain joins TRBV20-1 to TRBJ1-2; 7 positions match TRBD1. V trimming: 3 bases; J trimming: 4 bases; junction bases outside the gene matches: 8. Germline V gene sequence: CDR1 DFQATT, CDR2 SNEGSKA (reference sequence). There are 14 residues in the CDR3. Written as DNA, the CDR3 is TGCAGTGCTAGTCAAGACAGGGTGGCCTATGGCTACACCTTC. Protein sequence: CSASQDRVAYGYTF.

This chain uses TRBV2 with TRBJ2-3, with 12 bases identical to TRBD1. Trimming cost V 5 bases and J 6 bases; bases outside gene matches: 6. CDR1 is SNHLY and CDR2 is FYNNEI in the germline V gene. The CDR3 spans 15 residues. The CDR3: CASSRGQGAADTQYF. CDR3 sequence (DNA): TGTGCCAGCAGTAGGGGACAGGGGGCGGCGGATACGCAGTATTTT.

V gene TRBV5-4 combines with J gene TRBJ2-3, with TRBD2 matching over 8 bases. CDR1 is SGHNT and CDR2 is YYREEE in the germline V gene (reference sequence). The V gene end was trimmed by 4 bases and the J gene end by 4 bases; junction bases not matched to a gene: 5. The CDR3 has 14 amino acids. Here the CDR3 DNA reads TGTGCCAGCAGCAGCCGGGGGGGAGCAGATACGCAGTATTTT. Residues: CASSSRGGADTQYF. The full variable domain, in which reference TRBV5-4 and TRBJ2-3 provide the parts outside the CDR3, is ETGVTQSPTHLIKTRGQQVTLRCSSQSGHNTVSWYQQALGQGPQFIFQYYREEENGRGNFPPRFSGLQFPNYSSELNVNALELDDSALYLCASSSRGGADTQYFGPGTRLTVL.

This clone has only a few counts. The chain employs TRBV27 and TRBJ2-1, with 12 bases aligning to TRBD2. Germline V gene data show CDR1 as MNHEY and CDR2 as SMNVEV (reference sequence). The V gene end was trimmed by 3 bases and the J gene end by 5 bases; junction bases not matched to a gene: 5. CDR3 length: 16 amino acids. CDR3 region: CASSLPTSGSDNEQFF. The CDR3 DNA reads TGTGCCAGCAGTTTGCCGACTAGCGGGAGTGACAATGAGCAGTTCTTC.

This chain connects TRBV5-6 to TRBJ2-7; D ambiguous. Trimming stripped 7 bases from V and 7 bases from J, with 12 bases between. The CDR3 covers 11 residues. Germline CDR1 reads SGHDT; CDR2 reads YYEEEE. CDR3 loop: CASGSTVEQYF. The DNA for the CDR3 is TGTGCCAGCGGCTCCACGGTGGAGCAGTACTTC.

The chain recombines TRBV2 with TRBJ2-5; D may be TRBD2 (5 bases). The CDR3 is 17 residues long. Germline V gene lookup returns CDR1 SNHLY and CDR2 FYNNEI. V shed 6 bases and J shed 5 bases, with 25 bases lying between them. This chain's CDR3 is CASRYPGLAAINETQYF. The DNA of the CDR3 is TGTGCCAGCAGGTACCCTGGGCTAGCTGCGATAAACGAGACCCAGTACTTC.

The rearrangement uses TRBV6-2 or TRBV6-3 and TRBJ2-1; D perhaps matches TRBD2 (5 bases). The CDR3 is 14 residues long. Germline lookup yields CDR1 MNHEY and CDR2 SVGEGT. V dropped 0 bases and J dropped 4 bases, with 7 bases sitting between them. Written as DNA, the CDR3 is TGTGCCAGCAGTTACTCCGGGGAATACAATGAGCAGTTCTTC. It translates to CASSYSGEYNEQFF.

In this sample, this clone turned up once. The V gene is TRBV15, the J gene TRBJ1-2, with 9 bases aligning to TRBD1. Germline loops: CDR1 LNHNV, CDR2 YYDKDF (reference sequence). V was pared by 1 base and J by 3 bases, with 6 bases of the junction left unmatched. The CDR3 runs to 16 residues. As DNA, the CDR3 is TGTGCCACCAGCAGAGTGTCAACAGGGGGCTACTATGGCTACACCTTC. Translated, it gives CATSRVSTGGYYGYTF.

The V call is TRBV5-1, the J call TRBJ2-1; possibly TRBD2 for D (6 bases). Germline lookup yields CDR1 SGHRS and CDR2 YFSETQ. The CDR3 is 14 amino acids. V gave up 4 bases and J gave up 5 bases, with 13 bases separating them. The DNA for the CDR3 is TGCGCCAGCAGCGGGGGGACCGGGGACAATGAGCAGTTCTTC. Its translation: CASSGGTGDNEQFF.

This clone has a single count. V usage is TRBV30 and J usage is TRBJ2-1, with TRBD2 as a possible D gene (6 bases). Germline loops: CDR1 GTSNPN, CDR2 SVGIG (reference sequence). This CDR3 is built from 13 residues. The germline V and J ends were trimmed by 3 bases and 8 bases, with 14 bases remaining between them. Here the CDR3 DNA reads TGTGCCTGGAGCGCCCATCGGGGGTATGAGCAGTTCTTC. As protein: CAWSAHRGYEQFF.

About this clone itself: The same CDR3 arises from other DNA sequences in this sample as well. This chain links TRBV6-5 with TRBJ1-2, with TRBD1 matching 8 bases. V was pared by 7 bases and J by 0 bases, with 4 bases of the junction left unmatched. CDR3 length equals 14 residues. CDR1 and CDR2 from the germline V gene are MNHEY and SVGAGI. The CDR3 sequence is CASTDRGPNYGYTF. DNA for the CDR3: TGTGCCAGCACCGACAGGGGACCTAACTATGGCTACACCTTC.

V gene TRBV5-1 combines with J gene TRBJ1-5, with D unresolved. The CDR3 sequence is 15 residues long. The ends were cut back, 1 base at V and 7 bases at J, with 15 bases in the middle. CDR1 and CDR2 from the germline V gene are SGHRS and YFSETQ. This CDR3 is CASSLIPAAGQPQHF. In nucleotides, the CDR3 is TGCGCCAGCAGCTTGATACCTGCGGCGGGGCAGCCCCAGCATTTT. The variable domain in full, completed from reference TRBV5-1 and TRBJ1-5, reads KAGVTQTPRYLIKTRGQQVTLSCSPISGHRSVSWYQQTPGQGLQFLFEYFSETQRNKGNFPGRFSGRQFSNSRSEMNVSTLELGDSALYLCASSLIPAAGQPQHFGDGTRLSIL.

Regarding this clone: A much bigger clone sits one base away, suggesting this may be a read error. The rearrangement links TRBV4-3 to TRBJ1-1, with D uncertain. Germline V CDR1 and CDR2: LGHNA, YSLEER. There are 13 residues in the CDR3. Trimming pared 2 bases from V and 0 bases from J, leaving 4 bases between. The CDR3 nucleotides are TGCGCCAGCAGCCAAACGGTGAACACTGAAGCTTTCTTT. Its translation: CASSQTVNTEAFF.

The CDR3 loop is CASSFQTSGYSTDTQYF. CDR3 coding DNA: TGTGCCAGCAGCTTTCAGACTAGCGGGTATAGCACAGATACGCAGTATTTT. The chain links TRBV7-2 to TRBJ2-3, with 10 bases fitting TRBD2. The ends lost 3 bases at V and 0 bases at J; junction bases unmatched: 6. CDR3 size: 17 residues. From germline, CDR1 is SGHTA and CDR2 FQGNSA.

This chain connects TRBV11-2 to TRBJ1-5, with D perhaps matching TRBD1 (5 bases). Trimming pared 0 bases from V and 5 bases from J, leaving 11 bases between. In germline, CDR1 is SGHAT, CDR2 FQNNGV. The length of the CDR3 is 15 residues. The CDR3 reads CASSLDQGVYQPQHF. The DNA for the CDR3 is TGTGCCAGCAGCTTAGATCAGGGTGTCTATCAGCCCCAGCATTTT.

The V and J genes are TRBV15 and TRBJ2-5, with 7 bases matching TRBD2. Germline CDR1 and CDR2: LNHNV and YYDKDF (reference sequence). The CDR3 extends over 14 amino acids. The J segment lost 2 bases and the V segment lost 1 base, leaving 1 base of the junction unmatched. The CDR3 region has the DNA TGTGCCACCAGCAGAGCGGGGGGACAAGAGACCCAGTACTTC. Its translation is CATSRAGGQETQYF. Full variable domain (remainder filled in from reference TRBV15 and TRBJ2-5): DAMVIQNPRYQVTQFGKPVTLSCSQTLNHNVMYWYQQKSSQAPKLLFHYYDKDFNNEADTPDNFQSRRPNTSFCFLDIRSPGLGDTAMYLCATSRAGGQETQYFGPGTRLLVL.

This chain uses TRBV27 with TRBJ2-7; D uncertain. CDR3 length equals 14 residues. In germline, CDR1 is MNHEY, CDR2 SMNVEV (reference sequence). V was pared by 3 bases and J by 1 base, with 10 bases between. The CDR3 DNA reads TGTGCCAGCAGTTTCCGACGGGTGTCCTACGAGCAGTACTTC. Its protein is CASSFRRVSYEQYF.

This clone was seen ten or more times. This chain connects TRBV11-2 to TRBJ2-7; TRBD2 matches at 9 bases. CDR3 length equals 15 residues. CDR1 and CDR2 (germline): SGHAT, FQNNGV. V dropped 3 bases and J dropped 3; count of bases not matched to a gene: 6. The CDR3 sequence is CASSFRLAGNYEQYF. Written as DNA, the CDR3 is TGTGCCAGCAGCTTCAGGCTAGCGGGAAACTACGAGCAGTACTTC. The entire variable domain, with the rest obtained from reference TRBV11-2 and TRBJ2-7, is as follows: EAGVAQSPRYKIIEKRQSVAFWCNPISGHATLYWYQQILGQGPKLLIQFQNNGVVDDSQLPKDRFSAERLKGVDSTLKIQPAKLEDSAVYLCASSFRLAGNYEQYFGPGTRLTVT.